This TCR beta chain originates from a study of blood T cell repertoires in COVID-19. Looking at the study overall: The United States, Italy and Spain were the sources of the acute and convalescent COVID-19 samples. Sample material is recorded as cDNA or gDNA derived from T cells, B-cell-depleted T cells, or PBMCs.

Germline assignment: CDR1 ENHRY and CDR2 SYGVKD. V lost 10 bases and J lost 0; bases outside the gene matches: 9. This CDR3 spans 16 amino acids. Per the authors' pipeline: Cell counts per sample came from amplifying reference gene primers. The data were produced by immunoSEQ multiplex PCR, yet TCRdb's version contains in-frame clones alone and is incomplete. V and J calls and clone size come straight from that table; D and trimming were deduced from the DNA. The data show about 190,000 clones, about nine tenths seen once. The sample consisted of peripheral blood. The rearrangement links TRBV10-3 to TRBJ1-4, with 9 bases lining up with TRBD1. This receptor was taken from a man aged 40-55 years with acute or convalescent COVID-19. The CDR3, as DNA: TGTGCCAGCGTCCGGGACAGGGCTACAACTAATGAAAAACTGTTTTTT. It translates to CASVRDRATTNEKLFF.